The clone carrying this TCR beta chain qualifies as medium-sized. The antigen is unknown. The same CDR3 arises from other DNA sequences in this sample as well. Stimulation with autologous monocytes and recombinant SARS-CoV-2 spike or nucleoprotein produced proliferating antigen-reactive T cell lines. These data belong to a study of CD4 T cell repertoires in COVID-19. Study-wide points: Two or all three memory subsets shared several highly expanded SARS-CoV-2-reactive clonotypes. In SARS-CoV and/or HKU1 spike cultures, between roughly 7 and 25% of SARS-CoV-2 clonotypes reappeared.

The CDR3 length is 14 residues. In germline, CDR1 is LNHDA, CDR2 SQIVND (reference sequence). Unmatched junction bases numbered 6, after V lost 7 bases and J lost 4 bases. TCRdb's copy holds only in-frame clones and misses some; the assay was immunoSEQ multiplex PCR. The table lists roughly 650 clones, roughly a quarter of them singletons, with about 16% in the top ten. The sequenced sample was central memory CD4+ T cells, cultured in vitro, obtained after recovery from COVID-19. V is TRBV19 and J is TRBJ1-5; 8 nucleotides line up with TRBD1. The origin of this receptor is a human donor who had COVID-19. CDR3 sequence: CASTGTGGNQPQHF. In DNA, the CDR3 is TGTGCCAGTACGGGAACAGGGGGAAATCAGCCCCAGCATTTT.